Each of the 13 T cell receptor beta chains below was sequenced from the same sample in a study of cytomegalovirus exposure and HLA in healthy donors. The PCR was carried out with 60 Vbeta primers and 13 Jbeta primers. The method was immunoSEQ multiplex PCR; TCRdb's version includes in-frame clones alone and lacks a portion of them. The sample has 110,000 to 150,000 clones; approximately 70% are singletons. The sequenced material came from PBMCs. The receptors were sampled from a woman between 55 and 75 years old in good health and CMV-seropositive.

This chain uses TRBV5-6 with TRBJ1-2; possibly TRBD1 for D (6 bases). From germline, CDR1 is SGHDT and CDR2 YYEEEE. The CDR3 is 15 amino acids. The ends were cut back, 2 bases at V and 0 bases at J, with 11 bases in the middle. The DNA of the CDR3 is TGTGCCAGCAGCTTCCGGGACACAACTAACTATGGCTACACCTTC. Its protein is CASSFRDTTNYGYTF.

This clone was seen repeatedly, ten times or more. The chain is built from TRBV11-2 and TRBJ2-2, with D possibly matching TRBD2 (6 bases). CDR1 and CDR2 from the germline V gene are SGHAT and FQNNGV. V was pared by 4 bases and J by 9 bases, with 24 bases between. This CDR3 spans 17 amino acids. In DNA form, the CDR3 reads TGTGCCAGCAGCTATATGAAATCTCGGAACGGGAGAAGGGAGCTGTTTTTT. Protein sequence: CASSYMKSRNGRRELFF.

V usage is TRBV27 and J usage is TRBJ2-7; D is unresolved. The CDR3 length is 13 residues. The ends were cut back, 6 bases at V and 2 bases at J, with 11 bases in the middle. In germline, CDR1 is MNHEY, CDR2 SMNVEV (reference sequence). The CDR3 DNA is TGTGCCAGCAGACCCGACACCACCTACGAGCAGTACTTC. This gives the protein CASRPDTTYEQYF.

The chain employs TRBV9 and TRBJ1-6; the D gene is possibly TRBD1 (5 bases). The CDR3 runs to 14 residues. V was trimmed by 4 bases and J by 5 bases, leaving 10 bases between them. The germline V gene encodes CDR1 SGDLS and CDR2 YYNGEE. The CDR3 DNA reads TGTGCCAGCAGCTCCGCAGGGAATAATTCACCCCTCCACTTT. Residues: CASSSAGNNSPLHF. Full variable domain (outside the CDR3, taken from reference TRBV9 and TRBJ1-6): DSGVTQTPKHLITATGQRVTLRCSPRSGDLSVYWYQQSLDQGLQFLIQYYNGEERAKGNILERFSAQQFPDLHSELNLSSLELGDSALYFCASSSAGNNSPLHFGNGTRLTVT.

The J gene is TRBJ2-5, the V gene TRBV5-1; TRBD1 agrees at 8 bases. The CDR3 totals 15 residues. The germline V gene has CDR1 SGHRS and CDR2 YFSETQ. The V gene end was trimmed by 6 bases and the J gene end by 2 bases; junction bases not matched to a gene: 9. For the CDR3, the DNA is TGCGCCAGCACCTCCGGGACAGGAGATCAAGAGACCCAGTACTTC. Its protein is CASTSGTGDQETQYF.

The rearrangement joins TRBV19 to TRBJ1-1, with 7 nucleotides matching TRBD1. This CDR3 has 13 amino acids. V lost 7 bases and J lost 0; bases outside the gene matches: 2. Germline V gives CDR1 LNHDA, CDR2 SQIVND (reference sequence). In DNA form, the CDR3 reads TGTGCCAGTACCGACAGGGTGAACACTGAAGCTTTCTTT. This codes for CASTDRVNTEAFF.

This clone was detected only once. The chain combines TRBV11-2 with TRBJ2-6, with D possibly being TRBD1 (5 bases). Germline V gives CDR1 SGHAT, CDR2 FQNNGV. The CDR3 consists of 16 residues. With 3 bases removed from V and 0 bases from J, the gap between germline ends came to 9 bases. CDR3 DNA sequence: TGTGCCAGCAGCTTCAGTAGGGGCTCTGGGGCCAACGTCCTGACTTTC. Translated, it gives CASSFSRGSGANVLTF.

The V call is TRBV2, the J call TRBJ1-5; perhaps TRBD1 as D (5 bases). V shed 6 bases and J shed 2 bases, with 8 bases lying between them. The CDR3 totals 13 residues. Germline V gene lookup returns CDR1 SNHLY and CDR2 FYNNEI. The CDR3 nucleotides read TGTGCCAGCAGACAGGCTGGCAATCAGCCCCAGCATTTT. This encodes CASRQAGNQPQHF.

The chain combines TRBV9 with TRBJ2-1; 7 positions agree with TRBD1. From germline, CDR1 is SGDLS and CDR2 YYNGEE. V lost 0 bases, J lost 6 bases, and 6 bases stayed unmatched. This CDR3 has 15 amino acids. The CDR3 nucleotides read TGTGCCAGCAGCGTAGAGGTGGCAGGGGGCAATGAGCAGTTCTTC. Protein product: CASSVEVAGGNEQFF.

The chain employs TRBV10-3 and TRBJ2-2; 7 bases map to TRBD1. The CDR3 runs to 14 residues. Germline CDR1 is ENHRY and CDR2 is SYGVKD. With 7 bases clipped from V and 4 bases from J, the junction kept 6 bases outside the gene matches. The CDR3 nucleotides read TGTGCCATCAAGACAGGGTCGGGCACCGGGGAGCTGTTTTTT. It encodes CAIKTGSGTGELFF.

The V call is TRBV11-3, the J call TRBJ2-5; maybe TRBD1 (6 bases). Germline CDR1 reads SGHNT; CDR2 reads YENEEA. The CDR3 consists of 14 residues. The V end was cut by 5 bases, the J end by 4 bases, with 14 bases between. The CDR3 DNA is TGTGCCAGCAGCCTGACAGGAGTTGGAGAGACCCAGTACTTC. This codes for CASSLTGVGETQYF.

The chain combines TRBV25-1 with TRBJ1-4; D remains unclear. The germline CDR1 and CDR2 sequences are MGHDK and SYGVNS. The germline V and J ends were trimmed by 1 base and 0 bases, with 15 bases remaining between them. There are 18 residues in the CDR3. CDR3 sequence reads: CASSESTDHRATNEKLFF. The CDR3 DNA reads TGTGCCAGCAGTGAATCGACTGACCACCGTGCAACTAATGAAAAACTGTTTTTT.

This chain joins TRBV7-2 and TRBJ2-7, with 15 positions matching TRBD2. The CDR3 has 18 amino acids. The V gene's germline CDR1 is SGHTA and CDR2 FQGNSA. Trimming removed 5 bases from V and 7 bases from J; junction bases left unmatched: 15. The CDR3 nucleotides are TGTGCCAGCAGCCCTATCCGGACTAGCGGGAGGGAACCTAATGAGCAGTACTTC. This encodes CASSPIRTSGREPNEQYF.